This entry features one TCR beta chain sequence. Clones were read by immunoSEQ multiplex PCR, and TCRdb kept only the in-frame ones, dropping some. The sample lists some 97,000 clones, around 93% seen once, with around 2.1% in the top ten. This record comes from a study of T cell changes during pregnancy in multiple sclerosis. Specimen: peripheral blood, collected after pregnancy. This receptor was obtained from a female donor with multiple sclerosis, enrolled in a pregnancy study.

The CDR3 sequence: CASSPQGARGEKLFF. The CDR3 nucleotides are TGTGCCAGCTCACCACAAGGGGCGCGGGGAGAAAAACTGTTTTTT. This chain connects TRBV18 to TRBJ1-4; a weak D match, TRBD1 (5 bases). Trimming took 1 base from V and 8 from J, leaving 14 bases between them. Looked up from germline, CDR1 is KGHSH and CDR2 is LQKENI. There are 15 residues in the CDR3.